The rows below give T cell receptor beta chains drawn from one sample of a study of a mutant IDH1 vaccine in newly diagnosed glioma. Sequencing used immunoSEQ multiplex PCR; TCRdb keeps in-frame clones, though not all of them. The data show around 99,000 clones, about four fifths seen once. The sample consisted of PBMCs, taken from a glioma patient treated with radiotherapy, temozolomide or both. The receptor source for this set is a middle-aged man with glioma. Each CDR3 is given with its conserved first and last residue. Each record gives: J gene, clone size, D gene, V gene, CDR3 DNA, CDR3 protein. The D gene is left open where the match is weak. Clone size appears in some rows only: once, few, many, or a class for an expanded clone.

j_gene: TRBJ1-1
abundance: NA
d_gene: NA
v_gene: TRBV4-2
CDR3nt: TGTGCCAGCAGGGGACGGAACTCTGAAGCTTTCTTT
CDR3aa: CASRGRNSEAFF

j_gene: TRBJ2-7
abundance: once
d_gene: NA
v_gene: TRBV21-1
CDR3nt: TGTGCCAGCAGCAGTCGTATAAGCGGGAGAAAGAACGAGCAGTACTTC
CDR3aa: CASSSRISGRKNEQYF

j_gene: TRBJ2-3
abundance: NA
d_gene: NA
v_gene: TRBV2
CDR3nt: TGTGCCAGCAGTGGACAGACAGAGCTTATGGATACGCAGTATTTT
CDR3aa: CASSGQTELMDTQYF

j_gene: TRBJ2-3
abundance: NA
d_gene: TRBD2
v_gene: TRBV18
CDR3nt: TGTGCCAGCTCACCACTTCGGGCGGGAGTCGCAGATACGCAGTATTTT
CDR3aa: CASSPLRAGVADTQYF

j_gene: TRBJ1-6
abundance: NA
d_gene: NA
v_gene: TRBV30
CDR3nt: TGTGCCTGGAGTAGAAACTCTCCCTCCTATAATTCACCCCTCCACTTT
CDR3aa: CAWSRNSPSYNSPLHF

j_gene: TRBJ1-1
abundance: few
d_gene: NA
v_gene: TRBV4-3
CDR3nt: TGCGCCAGCAGCCAAGATTTGCAGGGGAACACTGAAGCTTTCTTT
CDR3aa: CASSQDLQGNTEAFF

j_gene: TRBJ2-2
abundance: NA
d_gene: NA
v_gene: TRBV19
CDR3nt: TGTGCCAGTAGGCGCGGGGTATTCACCGGGGAGCTGTTTTTT
CDR3aa: CASRRGVFTGELFF

j_gene: TRBJ2-5
abundance: NA
d_gene: TRBD2
v_gene: TRBV6-5
CDR3nt: TGTGCCAGCCGACTAGCGGGAGGTCAAGAGACCCAGTACTTC
CDR3aa: CASRLAGGQETQYF

j_gene: TRBJ2-7
abundance: NA
d_gene: NA
v_gene: TRBV2
CDR3nt: TGTGCCAGCAGTGAAGCGCCTATTTACGAGCAGTACTTC
CDR3aa: CASSEAPIYEQYF

j_gene: TRBJ1-2
abundance: NA
d_gene: NA
v_gene: TRBV7-9
CDR3nt: TGTGCCAGCAGCCTGGATCCAGCGCGTGGCTACACCTTC
CDR3aa: CASSLDPARGYTF

j_gene: TRBJ2-7
abundance: NA
d_gene: NA
v_gene: TRBV2
CDR3nt: TGTGCCAGCAGTGAAGCGCTTCACAATTATTTCGAGCAGTACTTC
CDR3aa: CASSEALHNYFEQYF

j_gene: TRBJ2-3
abundance: NA
d_gene: NA
v_gene: TRBV28
CDR3nt: TGTGCCAGCAGTAAGCCGGTGGGTGGCACAGATACGCAGTATTTT
CDR3aa: CASSKPVGGTDTQYF

j_gene: TRBJ2-7
abundance: few
d_gene: NA
v_gene: TRBV7-2
CDR3nt: TGTGCCAGCAGCCTGGCTAGGGGGTCCTACGAGCAGTACTTC
CDR3aa: CASSLARGSYEQYF

j_gene: TRBJ2-7
abundance: once
d_gene: NA
v_gene: TRBV2
CDR3nt: TGTGCCAGCAGTGTTCAGAGGAAATTATACGAGCAGTACTTC
CDR3aa: CASSVQRKLYEQYF

j_gene: TRBJ1-2
abundance: NA
d_gene: NA
v_gene: TRBV6-6
CDR3nt: TGTGCCAGCAGCCTCCCAAGCCGGGACCGAGCCTATGGCTACACCTTC
CDR3aa: CASSLPSRDRAYGYTF

j_gene: TRBJ1-1
abundance: few
d_gene: NA
v_gene: TRBV13
CDR3nt: TGTGCCAGCAGCCGTACGCAGGGGGAAGCTTTCTTT
CDR3aa: CASSRTQGEAFF

j_gene: TRBJ2-3
abundance: NA
d_gene: NA
v_gene: TRBV11-3
CDR3nt: TGTGCCAGCAGCTTAGGACAGCCCACAGATACGCAGTATTTT
CDR3aa: CASSLGQPTDTQYF

j_gene: TRBJ1-5
abundance: NA
d_gene: NA
v_gene: TRBV6-1
CDR3nt: TGTGCCAGCAGTGCGCTGACAGTTAGCAATCAGCCCCAGCATTTT
CDR3aa: CASSALTVSNQPQHF

j_gene: TRBJ2-5
abundance: NA
d_gene: NA
v_gene: TRBV6-1
CDR3nt: TGTGCCAGTGAGCCCTGGGGCCAAGAGACCCAGTACTTC
CDR3aa: CASEPWGQETQYF

j_gene: TRBJ2-3
abundance: NA
d_gene: NA
v_gene: TRBV7-2
CDR3nt: TGTGCCAGCAGCTTAGCGCACGAGGATACGCAGTATTTT
CDR3aa: CASSLAHEDTQYF

j_gene: TRBJ2-7
abundance: NA
d_gene: TRBD2
v_gene: TRBV7-6
CDR3nt: TGTGCCAGCAGCTTGACTAGCGGGATGTACGAGCAGTACTTC
CDR3aa: CASSLTSGMYEQYF

j_gene: TRBJ2-3
abundance: NA
d_gene: NA
v_gene: TRBV1
CDR3nt: TGCACCAGCAGCCAAGTTAGCGGGAAGACCGACAAAACAGATACGCAGTATTTT
CDR3aa: CTSSQVSGKTDKTDTQYF

j_gene: TRBJ2-5
abundance: NA
d_gene: NA
v_gene: TRBV4-1
CDR3nt: TGCGCCAGCAGCCAAGGCGGGGGCCGGGGCCGAGGGACCCAGTACTTC
CDR3aa: CASSQGGGRGRGTQYF

j_gene: TRBJ2-3
abundance: NA
d_gene: TRBD1
v_gene: TRBV14
CDR3nt: TGTGCCAGCAGCCAGTACAGGGGTGGGGCAGATACGCAGTATTTT
CDR3aa: CASSQYRGGADTQYF

j_gene: TRBJ2-7
abundance: NA
d_gene: TRBD2
v_gene: TRBV30
CDR3nt: TGTGCCTGGGGTCTAGCGGGGGCCTACGAGCAGTACTTC
CDR3aa: CAWGLAGAYEQYF

j_gene: TRBJ2-1
abundance: once
d_gene: TRBD2
v_gene: TRBV10-1
CDR3nt: TGCGCCAGCAGAGAACATGGACTAGCGGGCTCAAATGAGCAGTTCTTC
CDR3aa: CASREHGLAGSNEQFF

j_gene: TRBJ2-2
abundance: NA
d_gene: NA
v_gene: TRBV4-2
CDR3nt: TGTGCCAGCAGCCAACCTGGTTCGAACACCGGGGAGCTGTTTTTT
CDR3aa: CASSQPGSNTGELFF

j_gene: TRBJ2-7
abundance: NA
d_gene: NA
v_gene: TRBV19
CDR3nt: TGTGCCAGCGAGGACAGTCTCTCCTACGAGCAGTACTTC
CDR3aa: CASEDSLSYEQYF

j_gene: TRBJ2-7
abundance: NA
d_gene: TRBD2
v_gene: TRBV13
CDR3nt: TGTGCCAGCAGCCAAACTAGCGGGAGGGGGGACGAGCAGTACTTC
CDR3aa: CASSQTSGRGDEQYF

j_gene: TRBJ1-2
abundance: NA
d_gene: NA
v_gene: TRBV6-5
CDR3nt: TGTGCCAGCAGTTACGGGTCAGGGCGGGATGGCTACACCTTC
CDR3aa: CASSYGSGRDGYTF

j_gene: TRBJ2-7
abundance: NA
d_gene: NA
v_gene: TRBV6-5
CDR3nt: TGTGCCAGCAGTCGTATAGAGACTCCCTACGAGCAGTACTTC
CDR3aa: CASSRIETPYEQYF

j_gene: TRBJ1-4
abundance: once
d_gene: NA
v_gene: TRBV18
CDR3nt: TGTGCCAGCTCAAGAACAGGCCCTAATGAAAAACTGTTTTTT
CDR3aa: CASSRTGPNEKLFF

j_gene: TRBJ2-2
abundance: NA
d_gene: NA
v_gene: TRBV5-5
CDR3nt: TGTGCCAGCAGCCTCGGAGGTACCGGGGAGCTGTTTTTT
CDR3aa: CASSLGGTGELFF

j_gene: TRBJ2-6
abundance: NA
d_gene: NA
v_gene: TRBV5-6
CDR3nt: TGTGCCAGCAGCTACGGGGGCTCTGGGGCCAACGTCCTGACTTTC
CDR3aa: CASSYGGSGANVLTF

j_gene: TRBJ1-4
abundance: NA
d_gene: NA
v_gene: TRBV21-1
CDR3nt: TGTGCCAGCAGCAAAGGGCGGACAGAAAATGAAAAACTGTTTTTT
CDR3aa: CASSKGRTENEKLFF

j_gene: TRBJ2-1
abundance: NA
d_gene: NA
v_gene: TRBV2
CDR3nt: TGTGCCAGCAGGATCCCCTCGGGTCTCTCCTACAATGAGCAGTTCTTC
CDR3aa: CASRIPSGLSYNEQFF

j_gene: TRBJ2-7
abundance: NA
d_gene: NA
v_gene: TRBV5-1
CDR3nt: TGCGCCAGCAGCTTGAACCCATACGAGCAGTACTTC
CDR3aa: CASSLNPYEQYF

j_gene: TRBJ2-3
abundance: NA
d_gene: NA
v_gene: TRBV27
CDR3nt: TGTGCCAGCAGTTTAGGTCGGCGGAGCACAGATACGCAGTATTTT
CDR3aa: CASSLGRRSTDTQYF

j_gene: TRBJ2-7
abundance: NA
d_gene: TRBD2
v_gene: TRBV10-2
CDR3nt: TGCGCCAGCAGTGGAACTAGCGGGGGGCCGTACGAGCAGTACTTC
CDR3aa: CASSGTSGGPYEQYF

j_gene: TRBJ1-4
abundance: NA
d_gene: TRBD1
v_gene: TRBV5-4
CDR3nt: TGTGCCAGCAGCTTGTTCAGGGGGCGTAATGAAAAACTGTTTTTT
CDR3aa: CASSLFRGRNEKLFF

j_gene: TRBJ1-5
abundance: NA
d_gene: TRBD1
v_gene: TRBV4-1
CDR3nt: TGCGCCAGCAGCCAAGGGGGACAGGGCCATAGCAATCAGCCCCAGCATTTT
CDR3aa: CASSQGGQGHSNQPQHF

j_gene: TRBJ2-2
abundance: few
d_gene: NA
v_gene: TRBV30
CDR3nt: TGTGCCTGGAGAATCCCTAACACCGGGGAGCTGTTTTTT
CDR3aa: CAWRIPNTGELFF

j_gene: TRBJ2-7
abundance: NA
d_gene: TRBD1
v_gene: TRBV25-1
CDR3nt: TGTGCCAGCAGTGATGGGACAGCACGCTACGAGCAGTACTTC
CDR3aa: CASSDGTARYEQYF

j_gene: TRBJ2-7
abundance: once
d_gene: NA
v_gene: TRBV19
CDR3nt: TGTGCCAGTAGTGCACAAGGGGAACTTTACGGGCAGTACTTC
CDR3aa: CASSAQGELYGQYF

j_gene: TRBJ2-3
abundance: NA
d_gene: NA
v_gene: TRBV7-2
CDR3nt: TGTGCCAGCAGCTCCCCCCGGGGGCGGGGGCCCTTCACAGATACGCAGTATTTT
CDR3aa: CASSSPRGRGPFTDTQYF

j_gene: TRBJ1-1
abundance: NA
d_gene: NA
v_gene: TRBV21-1
CDR3nt: TGTGCCAGGACCTCATCGACAGGGGCCACTGAAGCTTTCTTT
CDR3aa: CARTSSTGATEAFF

j_gene: TRBJ2-4
abundance: NA
d_gene: NA
v_gene: TRBV4-1
CDR3nt: TGCGCCAGCAGCCAAGGGGGGCTAGCCAAAAACATTCAGTACTTC
CDR3aa: CASSQGGLAKNIQYF

j_gene: TRBJ1-1
abundance: NA
d_gene: TRBD1
v_gene: TRBV9
CDR3nt: TGTGCCAGCAGCCAGGGGGCCAGCACTGAAGCTTTCTTT
CDR3aa: CASSQGASTEAFF

j_gene: TRBJ2-6
abundance: NA
d_gene: TRBD1
v_gene: TRBV5-1
CDR3nt: TGCGCCAGCAGCTTAACAGGGGAATTGGGCTCTGGGGCCAACGTCCTGACTTTC
CDR3aa: CASSLTGELGSGANVLTF

j_gene: TRBJ1-2
abundance: NA
d_gene: NA
v_gene: TRBV7-2
CDR3nt: TGTGCCAGCAGCCCCATTCGGGGGGCAGATGGCTACACCTTC
CDR3aa: CASSPIRGADGYTF